The subject of this entry is one T cell receptor (beta chain). Its target is not known. The sample contains more than one DNA sequence encoding this CDR3. RNA extraction and reverse transcription yielded cDNA as sequencing template. Generated by immunoSEQ multiplex PCR, the TCRdb table keeps only in-frame clones and is missing some. Of approximately 280,000 clones listed, about 62% are singletons. This sample was included in a study of CD8+ T cells in alopecia areata. In the study overall: Treatment comprised oral tofacitinib, 5 to 10 mg twice daily, in treated patients.

The V gene's germline CDR1 is GTSNPN and CDR2 SVGIG (reference sequence). Trimming took 4 bases from V and 2 from J, leaving 11 bases between them. The CDR3 spans 13 residues. Treatment: oral pan-JAK inhibitor, 5-10 mg twice daily. Alopecia areata patients provided lesional scalp punch biopsies and peripheral blood. General study points: Tofacitinib significantly reduced both scalp clonality and expanded CD8+ clones among the top 100. Sequencing of scalp tissue also captures the resident alphabeta T cells of normal skin.

The sequence came from a human donor with alopecia areata. The source material was CD4+ T cells sorted from blood, sampled at week 24, from a patient treated with tofacitinib. This sequence joins TRBV30 and TRBJ1-1, with D maybe TRBD1 (5 bases). As DNA, the CDR3 is TGTGCCTGGACTAGGGGTCTAAACACTGAAGCTTTCTTT. As protein: CAWTRGLNTEAFF.